The next 26 T cell receptor beta chains were all read from a single sample in a study of shared clonotypes between healthy human individuals. Measured with immunoSEQ multiplex PCR; TCRdb has only the in-frame clones, and not every one. The sample carries roughly 300,000 clones, around 86% recorded once. The sample comprised memory CD8+ T cells sorted from blood. The sample's subset: CD45RO+ cells pooled with CCR7-negative TemRA cells. The origin of the receptors is a man aged 18 to 30 in good health.

A note on this clone: Germline and junction disagree at one end, which may indicate a read error. V is TRBV29-1 and J is TRBJ1-2; possible D gene TRBD1, 6 bases. This CDR3 is 12 amino acids long. The germline V gene encodes CDR1 SQVTM and CDR2 ANQGSEA. This CDR3 reads CSVEGGNDGYTF. The CDR3 region has the DNA TGCAGCGTCGAAGGGGGTAATGATGGCTACACCTTC.

This rearrangement joins TRBV27 to TRBJ1-6; D is possibly TRBD1 (6 bases). The V end lost 2 bases, the J end lost 6 bases, and 17 bases lay between the germline ends. Germline V gives CDR1 MNHEY, CDR2 SMNVEV (reference sequence). The CDR3 contains 17 residues. The DNA of the CDR3 is TGTGCCAGCAGTTTAAAAGGGGCAGGGGATGGTAATTCACCCCTCCACTTT. Residues: CASSLKGAGDGNSPLHF.

J is TRBJ2-5 and V is TRBV27; TRBD1 matches 8 bases. With 6 bases clipped from V and 5 bases from J, the junction kept 8 bases outside the gene matches. The CDR3 covers 14 residues. The germline gives CDR1 MNHEY, CDR2 SMNVEV (reference sequence). The CDR3 spells CASSQDRVGETQYF. The CDR3 coding sequence is TGTGCCAGCAGCCAGGACAGGGTTGGGGAGACCCAGTACTTC.

The J gene is TRBJ1-5, the V gene TRBV2; a possible D gene is TRBD1 (5 bases). Germline V gene data show CDR1 as SNHLY and CDR2 as FYNNEI. V shed 2 bases and J shed 6 bases, with 8 bases lying between them. The CDR3 loop spans 13 amino acids. Written as DNA, the CDR3 is TGTGCCAGCAGTGAAAAGAGGGGTCAGCCCCAGCATTTT. Its protein is CASSEKRGQPQHF.

This clone was detected only once. This chain connects TRBV6-4 to TRBJ1-1; D not resolved. Germline CDR1 is MRHNA and CDR2 is SNTAGT. The CDR3 sequence is 13 residues long. The germline V and J ends were trimmed by 5 bases and 5 bases, with 12 bases remaining between them. Written as DNA, the CDR3 is TGTGCCAGCAGTACCCCTTTGGGGACTGAAGCTTTCTTT. Its protein product is CASSTPLGTEAFF.

The chain is built from TRBV5-1 and TRBJ1-3, with D possibly TRBD1 on 5 matching bases. V was cut by 3 bases and J by 2 bases, with 9 bases left in between. Germline V gives CDR1 SGHRS, CDR2 YFSETQ. The CDR3 is 14 amino acids. CDR3 residues: CASSSGGTGNTIYF. As DNA, the CDR3 is TGCGCCAGCAGCTCGGGGGGTACTGGAAACACCATATATTTT.

The V call is TRBV7-9, the J call TRBJ2-7; the D gene is possibly TRBD1 (5 bases). The CDR3 is made up of 13 amino acids. Trimming pared 5 bases from V and 3 bases from J, leaving 11 bases between. Per germline, CDR1 SEHNR and CDR2 FQNEAQ (reference sequence). For the CDR3, the DNA is TGTGCCAGCAGCCAACCGACAGACTACGAGCAGTACTTC. Encoded protein: CASSQPTDYEQYF.

This chain joins TRBV4-2 and TRBJ2-3; 12 positions agree with TRBD2. The CDR3 extends over 18 amino acids. Germline trimming cut 2 bases from V and 2 bases from J; bases unmatched to any gene: 8. Germline CDR1 reads LGHNA; CDR2 reads YNFKEQ. CDR3 nucleotide sequence: TGTGCCAGCAGCCAATCCCTAGCGGGGGGGCCGAACACAGATACGCAGTATTTT. Its translation is CASSQSLAGGPNTDTQYF.

The chain employs TRBV27 and TRBJ2-5; 10 bases agree with TRBD2. Germline V gene data show CDR1 as MNHEY and CDR2 as SMNVEV (reference sequence). The CDR3 sequence is 16 residues long. The junction had 8 bases not matched to a gene; V was cut back by 5 bases and J by 2 bases. The DNA of the CDR3 is TGTGCCAGCAGTAATCTAGCGGGGGACATTCAAGAGACCCAGTACTTC. Protein sequence: CASSNLAGDIQETQYF.

This rearrangement joins TRBV12-5 to TRBJ2-1; a possible D gene is TRBD2 (6 bases). Germline V gives CDR1 LGHNT, CDR2 FRNRAP. The CDR3 is made up of 17 amino acids. The V and J ends lost 0 bases and 8 bases respectively, with 20 bases between them. Here the CDR3 DNA reads TGTGCTAGTGGTTTGGTAGGGATGTGGGAGGTCACGCATGAGCAGTTCTTC. Amino acids: CASGLVGMWEVTHEQFF. The full variable domain, with the rest looked up from reference TRBV12-5 and TRBJ2-1, is DARVTQTPRHKVTEMGQEVTMRCQPILGHNTVFWYRQTMMQGLELLAYFRNRAPLDDSGMPKDRFSAEMPDATLATLKIQPSEPRDSAVYFCASGLVGMWEVTHEQFFGPGTRLTVL.

The gene calls are TRBV6-4 and TRBJ2-3, with 10 bases aligning to TRBD2. From germline, CDR1 is MRHNA and CDR2 SNTAGT. The CDR3 extends over 17 amino acids. After removal of 4 bases from V and 5 bases from J, the junction contained 12 bases not matched to a gene. The CDR3, as DNA: TGTGCCAGCAGTGGGTTGAATAGCGGGGGGCCGTTAGATACGCAGTATTTT. Translated, it gives CASSGLNSGGPLDTQYF.

The J gene is TRBJ1-1, the V gene TRBV6-1; D is unresolved. CDR1 and CDR2 from the germline V gene are MNHNS and SASEGT. The CDR3 loop spans 14 amino acids. The V end was cut by 7 bases, the J end by 6 bases, with 18 bases between. The CDR3: CASKEEFGLAEAFF. The CDR3 coding sequence is TGTGCCAGCAAAGAAGAGTTTGGATTGGCTGAAGCTTTCTTT.

The chain has TRBV28 and TRBJ2-7, with D perhaps matching TRBD1 (6 bases). V was shortened by 7 bases and J by 6 bases, with 13 bases between the two germline ends. CDR1 is MDHEN and CDR2 is SYDVKM in the germline V gene. There are 12 residues in the CDR3. CDR3 sequence: CASTTEQGEQYF. The CDR3 DNA reads as TGTGCCAGCACAACCGAACAGGGCGAGCAGTACTTC.

The CDR3 nucleotides read TGTGCCAGCAGCTTAGATGAGGCTAACTATGGCTACACCTTC. It encodes CASSLDEANYGYTF. V usage is TRBV7-8 and J usage is TRBJ1-2; D is unclear. The CDR3 extends over 14 amino acids. Between the trimmed V and J ends, which lost 1 base and 0 bases, there was a span of 6 bases. CDR1 and CDR2 (germline): SGHVS, FQNEAQ.

The genes are TRBV4-1 and TRBJ1-1; tentatively, D is TRBD1 (6 bases). The CDR3 consists of 17 residues. Trimming left V 7 bases short and J 0 bases short, with 21 bases between. The germline V gene has CDR1 MGHRA and CDR2 YSYEKL. The CDR3 is CASNPDRLRRMNTEAFF. DNA for the CDR3: TGCGCCAGCAACCCGGACAGACTTCGACGCATGAACACTGAAGCTTTCTTT.

This clone was seen ten or more times. The rearrangement links TRBV6-5 to TRBJ2-5; D is perhaps TRBD1 (5 bases). The J call may be in error: the DNA end matches TRBJ2-7 better. CDR3 length: 13 residues. Germline V lookup: CDR1 MNHEY, CDR2 SVGAGI. CDR3 protein: CASSTPWGDEQYF. In DNA form, the CDR3 reads TGTGCCAGCAGTACCCCCTGGGGCGACGAGCAGTACTTC.

This chain connects TRBV4-1 to TRBJ2-7; no reliable D call. V was clipped by 4 bases and J by 3 bases, with 13 bases between them. The V gene's germline CDR1 is MGHRA and CDR2 YSYEKL. There are 14 residues in the CDR3. The CDR3 DNA is TGCGCCAGCAGCCCCACATCCGACGGCTACGAGCAGTACTTC. This translates into CASSPTSDGYEQYF.

This chain joins TRBV4-1 and TRBJ2-7; 7 bases map to TRBD1. Germline trimming cut 2 bases from V and 0 bases from J; bases unmatched to any gene: 1. CDR1 MGHRA and CDR2 YSYEKL come from the germline V gene. The CDR3 spans 14 residues. The CDR3 nucleotides read TGCGCCAGCAGCCAACGGGACAGCTCCTACGAGCAGTACTTC. Its translation is CASSQRDSSYEQYF.

This chain connects TRBV10-3 to TRBJ2-5; D possibly corresponds to TRBD2 (5 bases). V lost 4 bases, J lost 9 bases, and 21 bases lay in between. The CDR3 is 15 residues long. Germline V lookup: CDR1 ENHRY, CDR2 SYGVKD. The CDR3 loop is CAISVEDGSPPPQYF. The CDR3 nucleotides are TGTGCCATCAGTGTGGAGGACGGCTCGCCTCCCCCCCAGTACTTC.

The V call is TRBV29-1, the J call TRBJ2-5, with D maybe TRBD1 (5 bases). The V gene lost 6 bases and the J gene lost 5 bases, with 10 bases spanning the gap. Germline lookup yields CDR1 SQVTM and CDR2 ANQGSEA. The CDR3 covers 11 residues. This CDR3 is CSVGDLETQYF. CDR3 sequence (DNA): TGCAGCGTAGGGGATTTGGAGACCCAGTACTTC.

The chain uses TRBV27 and TRBJ1-3; 9 positions agree with TRBD1. The CDR3 is made up of 15 amino acids. V was pared by 1 base and J by 5 bases, with 3 bases of the junction left unmatched. Germline-derived CDR1 and CDR2 are MNHEY and SMNVEV (reference sequence). The CDR3 sequence: CASSLYGTGRNTIYF. CDR3 DNA sequence: TGTGCCAGCAGTTTATATGGGACAGGGAGAAACACCATATATTTT.

This chain uses TRBV9 with TRBJ2-7, with D perhaps matching TRBD2 (6 bases). The V gene's germline CDR1 is SGDLS and CDR2 YYNGEE. The CDR3 has 13 amino acids. Trimming took 7 bases from V and 4 from J, leaving 15 bases between them. CDR3 residues: CASSGRSHYEQYF. In DNA, the CDR3 is TGTGCCAGCTCGGGGAGGTCCCATTACGAGCAGTACTTC.

The CDR3 coding sequence is TGTGCCAGCAGTGTACTCGATGGGGTAAGTCAGCCCCAGCATTTT. This translates into CASSVLDGVSQPQHF. The chain has TRBV2 and TRBJ1-5, with D uncertain. V lost 4 bases and J 6 bases, leaving 16 bases between the germline ends. This CDR3 comprises 15 residues. Germline V gives CDR1 SNHLY, CDR2 FYNNEI.

This clone was counted a few times. The V call is TRBV2, the J call TRBJ2-2; D remains unclear. V was pared by 11 bases and J by 7 bases, with 17 bases between. The V gene's germline CDR1 is SNHLY and CDR2 FYNNEI. The CDR3 is 13 amino acids. The CDR3 loop is CAQRRSGNGELFF. As DNA, the CDR3 is TGTGCCCAGCGTCGTTCGGGTAACGGGGAGCTGTTTTTT.

This clone was detected once. The chain carries TRBV4-3 and TRBJ2-2; 7 positions agree with TRBD2. The germline CDR1 and CDR2 sequences are LGHNA and YSLEER. This CDR3 region has 17 residues. V dropped 4 bases and J dropped 6; count of bases not matched to a gene: 14. DNA of the CDR3: TGCGCCAGCAGCCCTCAAACGGGGGGAGTTGGGGCCGGGGAGCTGTTTTTT. Translating gives CASSPQTGGVGAGELFF.

The V gene is TRBV6-6, the J gene TRBJ2-7, with D perhaps matching TRBD2 (7 bases). Deletions cut 7 bases from V and 9 bases from J, with 13 bases between. Germline CDR1 reads MNHNY; CDR2 reads SVGAGI (reference sequence). The CDR3 is 11 residues long. The CDR3: CASTQGGVQYF. In DNA, the CDR3 is TGTGCCAGCACTCAAGGGGGGGTGCAGTACTTC.